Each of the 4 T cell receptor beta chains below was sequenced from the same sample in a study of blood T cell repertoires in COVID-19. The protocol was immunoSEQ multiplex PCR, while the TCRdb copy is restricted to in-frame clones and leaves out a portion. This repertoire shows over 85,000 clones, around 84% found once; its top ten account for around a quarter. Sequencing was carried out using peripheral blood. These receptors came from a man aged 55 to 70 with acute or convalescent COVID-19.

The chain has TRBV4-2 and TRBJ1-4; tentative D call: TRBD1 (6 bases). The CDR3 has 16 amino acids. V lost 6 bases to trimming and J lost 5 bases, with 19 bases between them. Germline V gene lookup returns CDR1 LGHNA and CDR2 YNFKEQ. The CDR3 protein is CASSRGGDRLNEKLFF. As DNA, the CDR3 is TGTGCCAGCAGTCGCGGGGGCGACAGGTTGAATGAAAAACTGTTTTTT.

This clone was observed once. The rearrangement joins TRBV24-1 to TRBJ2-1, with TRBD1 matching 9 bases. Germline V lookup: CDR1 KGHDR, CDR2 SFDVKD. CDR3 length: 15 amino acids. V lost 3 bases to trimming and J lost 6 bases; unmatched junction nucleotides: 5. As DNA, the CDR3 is TGTGCCACCAGTGATCAGAGACAGGGGGTCAATGAGCAGTTCTTC. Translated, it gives CATSDQRQGVNEQFF.

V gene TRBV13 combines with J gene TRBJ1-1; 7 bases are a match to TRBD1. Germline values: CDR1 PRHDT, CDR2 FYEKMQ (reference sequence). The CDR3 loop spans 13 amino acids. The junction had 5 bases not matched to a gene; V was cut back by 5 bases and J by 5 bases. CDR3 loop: CASSPGGRTEAFF. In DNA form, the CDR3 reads TGTGCCAGCAGCCCAGGGGGGAGGACTGAAGCTTTCTTT.

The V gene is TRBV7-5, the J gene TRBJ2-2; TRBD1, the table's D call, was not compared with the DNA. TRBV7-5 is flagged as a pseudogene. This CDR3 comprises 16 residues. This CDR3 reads CAGKNTEMGLAGELFF. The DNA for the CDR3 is TGTGCCGGAAAAAACACGGAGATGGGGCTGGCCGGGGAGCTGTTTTTT.